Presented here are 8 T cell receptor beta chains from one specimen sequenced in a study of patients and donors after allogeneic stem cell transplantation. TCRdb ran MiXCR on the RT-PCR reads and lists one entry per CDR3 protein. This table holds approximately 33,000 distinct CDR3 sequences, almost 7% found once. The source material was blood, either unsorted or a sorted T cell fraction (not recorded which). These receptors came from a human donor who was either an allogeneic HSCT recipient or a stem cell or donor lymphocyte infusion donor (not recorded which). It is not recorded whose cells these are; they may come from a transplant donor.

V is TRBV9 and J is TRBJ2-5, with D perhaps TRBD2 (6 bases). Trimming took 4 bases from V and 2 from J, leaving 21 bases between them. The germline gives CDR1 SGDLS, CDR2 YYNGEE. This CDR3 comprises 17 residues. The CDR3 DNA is TGTGCCAGCAGCCCCGGGGAGATTTTGGGGGGACAAGAGACCCAGTACTTC. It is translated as CASSPGEILGGQETQYF.

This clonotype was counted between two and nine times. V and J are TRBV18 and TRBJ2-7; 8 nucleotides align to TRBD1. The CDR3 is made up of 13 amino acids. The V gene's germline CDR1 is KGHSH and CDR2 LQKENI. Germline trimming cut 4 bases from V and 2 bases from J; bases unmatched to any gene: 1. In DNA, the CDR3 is TGTGCCAGCTCACGACAGGGGCCCTACGAGCAGTACTTC. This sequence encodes CASSRQGPYEQYF.

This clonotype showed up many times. The CDR3 sequence is CASSSLGVTVNTGELFF. Here the CDR3 DNA reads TGTGCCAGCAGTTCGTTAGGGGTGACAGTGAACACCGGGGAGCTGTTTTTT. The chain employs TRBV6-2 or TRBV6-3 and TRBJ2-2; D is perhaps TRBD1 (5 bases). Trimming removed 4 bases at V and 1 base at J, with 16 bases between. This CDR3 has 17 residues. Germline-derived CDR1 and CDR2 are MNHEY and SVGEGT.

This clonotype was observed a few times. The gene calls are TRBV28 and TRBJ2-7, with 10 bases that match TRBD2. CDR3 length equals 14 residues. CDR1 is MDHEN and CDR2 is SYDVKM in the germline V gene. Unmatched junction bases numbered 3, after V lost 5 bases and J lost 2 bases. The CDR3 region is CASSRTSGPYEQYF. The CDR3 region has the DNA TGTGCCAGCAGTCGGACTAGCGGACCCTACGAGCAGTACTTC. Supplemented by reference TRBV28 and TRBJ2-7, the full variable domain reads DVKVTQSSRYLVKRTGEKVFLECVQDMDHENMFWYRQDPGLGLRLIYFSYDVKMKEKGDIPEGYSVSREKKERFSLILESASTNQTSMYLCASSRTSGPYEQYFGPGTRLTVT.

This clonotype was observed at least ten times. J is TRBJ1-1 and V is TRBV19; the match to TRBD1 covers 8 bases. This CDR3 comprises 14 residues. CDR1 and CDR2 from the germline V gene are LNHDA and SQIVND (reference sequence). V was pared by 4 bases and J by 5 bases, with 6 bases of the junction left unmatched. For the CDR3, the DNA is TGTGCCAGTAGTAGCCGACAGGGGAGTACTGAAGCTTTCTTT. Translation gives CASSSRQGSTEAFF.

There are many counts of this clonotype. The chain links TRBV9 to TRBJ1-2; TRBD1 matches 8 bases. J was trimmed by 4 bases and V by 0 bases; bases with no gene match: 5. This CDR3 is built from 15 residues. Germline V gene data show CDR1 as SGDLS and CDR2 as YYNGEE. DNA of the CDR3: TGTGCCAGCAGCGTAGCGGACAGGGACAGCTATGGCTACACCTTC. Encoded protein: CASSVADRDSYGYTF.

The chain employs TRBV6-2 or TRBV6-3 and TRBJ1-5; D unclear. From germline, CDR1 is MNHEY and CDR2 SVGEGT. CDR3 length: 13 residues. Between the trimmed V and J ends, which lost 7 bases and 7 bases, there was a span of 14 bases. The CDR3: CASNTGYWQPQHF. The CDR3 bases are TGTGCCAGCAATACGGGATACTGGCAGCCCCAGCATTTT.

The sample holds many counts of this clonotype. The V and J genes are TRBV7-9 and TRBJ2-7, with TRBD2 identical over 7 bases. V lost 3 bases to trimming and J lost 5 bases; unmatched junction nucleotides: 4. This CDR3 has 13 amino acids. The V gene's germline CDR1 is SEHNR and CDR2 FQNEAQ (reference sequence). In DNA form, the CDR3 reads TGTGCCAGCAGCTTCGGGGGGTTAGACGAGCAGTACTTC. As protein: CASSFGGLDEQYF. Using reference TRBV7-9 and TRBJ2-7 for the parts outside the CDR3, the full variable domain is DTGVSQNPRHKITKRGQNVTFRCDPISEHNRLYWYRQTLGQGPEFLTYFQNEAQLEKSRLLSDRFSAERPKGSFSTLEIQRTEQGDSAMYLCASSFGGLDEQYFGPGTRLTVT.